This T cell receptor (beta chain) was sequenced during a study of blood T cell repertoires in COVID-19. Sequenced by immunoSEQ multiplex PCR; TCRdb stores in-frame clones only, minus some. The sample has some 200,000 clones; roughly 87% are singletons. Germline assignment: CDR1 PRHDT and CDR2 FYEKMQ (reference sequence). The length of the CDR3 is 17 residues. J gave up 6 bases and V 5 bases, and 14 bases lay outside the gene matches. The receptor was derived from a man aged 18 to 29 with acute COVID-19. The chain combines TRBV13 with TRBJ2-1; 9 positions match TRBD1. Specimen: PBMCs or T cells enriched from blood (not recorded which). Here the CDR3 reads CASSRQHRDRVVNEQFF. CDR3 bases: TGTGCCAGCAGCCGCCAGCACCGGGACAGGGTGGTCAATGAGCAGTTCTTC. The whole variable domain, filled in from reference TRBV13 and TRBJ2-1, reads AAGVIQSPRHLIKEKRETATLKCYPIPRHDTVYWYQQGPGQDPQFLISFYEKMQSDKGSIPDRFSAQQFSDYHSELNMSSLELGDSALYFCASSRQHRDRVVNEQFFGPGTRLTVL.